This T cell receptor (beta chain) came from a study of T cell responses to AZD1222 COVID-19 vaccine. Using immunoSEQ multiplex PCR, the repertoire was profiled, and TCRdb retains in-frame clones only, with some absent. Here the sample spans roughly 270,000 clones, 90% to 95% being singletons. As regards this clone: The antigen remains undetermined. Other DNA sequences of this sample code for an identical CDR3.

The CDR3 covers 15 residues. Looked up from germline, CDR1 is LNHNV and CDR2 is YYDKDF (reference sequence). V dropped 3 bases and J dropped 7; count of bases not matched to a gene: 2. Study-level points and caveats: Repertoire sampling happened only post peak T cell response. A rise in Spike-specific TCR breadth and depth followed two AZD1222 doses. Of the AZD1222 recipients, only five to seven were seropositive at baseline.

The rearrangement links TRBV15 to TRBJ2-1; the match to TRBD2 covers 14 bases. The sequence derives from an adult who received the AZD1222 COVID-19 vaccine. The source was peripheral blood, collected 28 days after the second AZD1222 dose. Here the CDR3 reads CATSRGLAGVNEQFF. The CDR3 nucleotides read TGTGCCACCAGCAGGGGACTAGCGGGAGTAAATGAGCAGTTCTTC.